A selection of T cell receptor beta chains follows, all from one sample in a study of T cell responses to AZD1222 COVID-19 vaccine. The data were produced by immunoSEQ multiplex PCR, yet TCRdb's version contains in-frame clones alone and is incomplete. The data hold more than 85,000 clones, with around 93% observed a single time. Specimen: peripheral blood, collected on day 0 of AZD1222 vaccination. These receptors originate from an adult in good health. Both conserved end residues are trimmed from each CDR3. D genes are given only for firm matches. Size values are once, few and many counts, or a class for expanded clones, and some rows have none.

D gene: TRBD1; clone size: few; V gene: TRBV3-1/TRBV3-2; CDR3 length: 10; J gene: TRBJ1-2; CDR3 protein: ASSGGQNGYT
D gene: TRBD1; clone size: -; V gene: TRBV2; CDR3 length: 11; J gene: TRBJ1-5; CDR3 protein: ASSQGVYQPQH
D gene: TRBD2; clone size: -; V gene: TRBV6-5; CDR3 length: 13; J gene: TRBJ2-1; CDR3 protein: ASTRKPSGSNEQF
D gene: -; clone size: -; V gene: TRBV7-2; CDR3 length: 11; J gene: TRBJ2-5; CDR3 protein: ASSTQGGETQY
D gene: -; clone size: -; V gene: TRBV6-5; CDR3 length: 12; J gene: TRBJ1-2; CDR3 protein: ASSYQGSYYGYT
D gene: TRBD1; clone size: once; V gene: TRBV7-6; CDR3 length: 16; J gene: TRBJ2-2; CDR3 protein: ASSPRQGDSWNTGELF
D gene: -; clone size: -; V gene: TRBV6-6; CDR3 length: 14; J gene: TRBJ2-2; CDR3 protein: ASSYRGLRNTGELF
D gene: TRBD2; clone size: -; V gene: TRBV25-1; CDR3 length: 14; J gene: TRBJ2-3; CDR3 protein: ASSEGTTRWADTQY
D gene: -; clone size: -; V gene: TRBV15; CDR3 length: 13; J gene: TRBJ1-2; CDR3 protein: ATSTDRTGNYGYT
D gene: -; clone size: -; V gene: TRBV6-4; CDR3 length: 13; J gene: TRBJ2-7; CDR3 protein: ASSDSGTTKGEQY
D gene: -; clone size: -; V gene: TRBV29-1; CDR3 length: 14; J gene: TRBJ1-1; CDR3 protein: SGITRETLGNTEAF
D gene: -; clone size: -; V gene: TRBV7-7; CDR3 length: 12; J gene: TRBJ2-2; CDR3 protein: ASSLGHNTGELF
D gene: -; clone size: once; V gene: TRBV6-2/TRBV6-3; CDR3 length: 12; J gene: TRBJ2-3; CDR3 protein: ASSQGFRADTQY
D gene: -; clone size: -; V gene: TRBV6-4; CDR3 length: 12; J gene: TRBJ2-1; CDR3 protein: ATTPGVASGEQF
D gene: -; clone size: -; V gene: TRBV29-1; CDR3 length: 11; J gene: TRBJ1-1; CDR3 protein: SVKERGWTEAF
D gene: -; clone size: -; V gene: TRBV12-3/TRBV12-4; CDR3 length: 9; J gene: TRBJ1-1; CDR3 protein: ASTSGGTAF
D gene: -; clone size: -; V gene: TRBV3-1/TRBV3-2; CDR3 length: 10; J gene: TRBJ1-5; CDR3 protein: ASGTGEQPQH
D gene: -; clone size: -; V gene: TRBV10-3; CDR3 length: 13; J gene: TRBJ1-1; CDR3 protein: AIRRTVLGDTEAF
D gene: -; clone size: -; V gene: TRBV11-2; CDR3 length: 13; J gene: TRBJ1-3; CDR3 protein: ASSSSRVRGNTIY
D gene: -; clone size: -; V gene: TRBV9; CDR3 length: 14; J gene: TRBJ1-3; CDR3 protein: ASSVATAGPGNTIY
D gene: TRBD1; clone size: -; V gene: TRBV3-1/TRBV3-2; CDR3 length: 11; J gene: TRBJ1-6; CDR3 protein: ASTSGGDSPLH
D gene: TRBD2; clone size: -; V gene: TRBV7-2; CDR3 length: 14; J gene: TRBJ2-7; CDR3 protein: ASSLASGGAAYEQY
D gene: TRBD1; clone size: -; V gene: TRBV6-5; CDR3 length: 13; J gene: TRBJ1-5; CDR3 protein: ASSMDRGRNQPQH
D gene: TRBD1; clone size: -; V gene: TRBV5-6; CDR3 length: 13; J gene: TRBJ1-3; CDR3 protein: ASSLVTGAGNTIY
D gene: -; clone size: -; V gene: TRBV27; CDR3 length: 12; J gene: TRBJ1-1; CDR3 protein: ASGGWGTNTEAF
D gene: -; clone size: -; V gene: TRBV29-1; CDR3 length: 13; J gene: TRBJ2-1; CDR3 protein: SVAGGVGSYNEQF
D gene: -; clone size: -; V gene: TRBV2; CDR3 length: 11; J gene: TRBJ1-2; CDR3 protein: ASRRLQVYGYT
D gene: -; clone size: -; V gene: TRBV29-1; CDR3 length: 10; J gene: TRBJ1-5; CDR3 protein: SVAGPAEPQH
D gene: -; clone size: -; V gene: TRBV4-1; CDR3 length: 12; J gene: TRBJ2-1; CDR3 protein: ASSQTSSYNEQF
D gene: TRBD1; clone size: -; V gene: TRBV4-1; CDR3 length: 13; J gene: TRBJ2-7; CDR3 protein: ASSLEGQIMGEQY
D gene: -; clone size: -; V gene: TRBV6-1; CDR3 length: 12; J gene: TRBJ1-2; CDR3 protein: ASSEGRTSYGYT
D gene: TRBD2; clone size: -; V gene: TRBV20-1; CDR3 length: 12; J gene: TRBJ2-1; CDR3 protein: SASRDAGATEQF
D gene: -; clone size: -; V gene: TRBV11-2; CDR3 length: 11; J gene: TRBJ1-3; CDR3 protein: ASSLGLGNTIY
D gene: -; clone size: -; V gene: TRBV4-1; CDR3 length: 14; J gene: TRBJ2-7; CDR3 protein: ASSHPRRGSTYEQY
D gene: -; clone size: -; V gene: TRBV30; CDR3 length: 11; J gene: TRBJ1-2; CDR3 protein: AWSVMGAGGYT